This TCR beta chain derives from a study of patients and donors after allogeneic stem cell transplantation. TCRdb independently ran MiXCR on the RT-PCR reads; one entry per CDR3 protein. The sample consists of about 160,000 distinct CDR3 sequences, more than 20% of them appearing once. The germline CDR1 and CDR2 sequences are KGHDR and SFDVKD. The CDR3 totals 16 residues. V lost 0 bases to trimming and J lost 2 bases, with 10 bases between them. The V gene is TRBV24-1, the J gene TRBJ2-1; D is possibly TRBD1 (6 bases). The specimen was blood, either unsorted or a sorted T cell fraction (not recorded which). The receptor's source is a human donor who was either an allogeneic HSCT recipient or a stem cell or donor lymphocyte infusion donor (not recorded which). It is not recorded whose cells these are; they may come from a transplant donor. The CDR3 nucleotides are TGTGCCACCAGTGATTTGCGAACAGGGACCTACAATGAGCAGTTCTTC. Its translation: CATSDLRTGTYNEQFF.